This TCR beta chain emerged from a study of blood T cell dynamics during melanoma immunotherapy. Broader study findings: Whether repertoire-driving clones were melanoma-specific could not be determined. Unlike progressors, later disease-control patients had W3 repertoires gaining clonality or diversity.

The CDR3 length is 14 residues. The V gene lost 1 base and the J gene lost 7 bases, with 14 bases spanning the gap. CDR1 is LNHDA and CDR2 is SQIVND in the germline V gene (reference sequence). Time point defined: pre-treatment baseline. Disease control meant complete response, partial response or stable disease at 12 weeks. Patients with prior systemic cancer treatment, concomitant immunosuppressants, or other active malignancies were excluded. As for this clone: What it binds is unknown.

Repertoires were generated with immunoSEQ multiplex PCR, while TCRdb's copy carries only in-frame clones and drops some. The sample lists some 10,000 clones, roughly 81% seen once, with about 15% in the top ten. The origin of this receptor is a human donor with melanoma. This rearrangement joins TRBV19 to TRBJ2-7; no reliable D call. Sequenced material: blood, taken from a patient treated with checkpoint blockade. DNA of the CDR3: TGTGCCAGTAGTATAGGACTGACCCAAGGGGAGCAGTACTTC. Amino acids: CASSIGLTQGEQYF.